This T cell receptor beta chain originates from a study of T-cell reconstitution after alpha-beta-depleted transplantation in children. Ten or more counts support this clonotype. Unique molecular identifiers were incorporated when the TCRbeta library was constructed. TCRdb called the PCR reads again in MiXCR, with one record for every CDR3 protein. The table has some 340,000 distinct CDR3 sequences, 10% to 13% seen once. The CDR3 runs to 12 residues. Germline CDR1 and CDR2: DFQATT and SNEGSKA (reference sequence). V lost 3 bases to trimming and J lost 3 bases; unmatched junction nucleotides: 2. V and J are TRBV20-1 and TRBJ2-7; TRBD1 matches at 7 bases. The receptor was isolated from a human donor who donated a stem cell graft to a child with acute lymphoblastic leukemia. The source was PBMCs from the stem cell graft donor, collected from the stem cell graft. The CDR3 region is CSARGDSYEQYF. The CDR3 nucleotides are TGCAGTGCTAGGGGGGACAGCTACGAGCAGTACTTC.